This record covers a single T cell receptor beta chain. The antigen is undetermined. This may stem from a read error, because a much larger clone lies one nucleotide away. Unique molecular identifiers tagged the TCRbeta library. Each CDR3 protein is one row after TCRdb ran MiXCR on the PCR reads. The sample lists 670,000 or so distinct CDR3 sequences; over 10% were seen once. The germline V and J ends were trimmed by 3 bases and 5 bases, with 5 bases remaining between them. The CDR3 runs to 11 residues. Germline V lookup: CDR1 SQVTM, CDR2 ANQGSEA. These data belong to a study of T-cell reconstitution after alpha-beta-depleted transplantation in children. Overall study results and limits: Reportedly, alpha-beta T cells present about two months post-transplant originated from several hundred expanded clones of graft origin.

Sample: PBMCs, taken before TCRalphabeta/CD19-depleted stem cell transplant. The receptor's source is a girl aged 2-10 years with congenital amegakaryocytic thrombocytopenia, due to receive a stem cell transplant. This rearrangement joins TRBV29-1 to TRBJ2-1, with D hard to call. CDR3 DNA sequence: TGCAGCGTTGACGGAGACAATGAGCAGTTCTTC. The encoded protein is CSVDGDNEQFF.